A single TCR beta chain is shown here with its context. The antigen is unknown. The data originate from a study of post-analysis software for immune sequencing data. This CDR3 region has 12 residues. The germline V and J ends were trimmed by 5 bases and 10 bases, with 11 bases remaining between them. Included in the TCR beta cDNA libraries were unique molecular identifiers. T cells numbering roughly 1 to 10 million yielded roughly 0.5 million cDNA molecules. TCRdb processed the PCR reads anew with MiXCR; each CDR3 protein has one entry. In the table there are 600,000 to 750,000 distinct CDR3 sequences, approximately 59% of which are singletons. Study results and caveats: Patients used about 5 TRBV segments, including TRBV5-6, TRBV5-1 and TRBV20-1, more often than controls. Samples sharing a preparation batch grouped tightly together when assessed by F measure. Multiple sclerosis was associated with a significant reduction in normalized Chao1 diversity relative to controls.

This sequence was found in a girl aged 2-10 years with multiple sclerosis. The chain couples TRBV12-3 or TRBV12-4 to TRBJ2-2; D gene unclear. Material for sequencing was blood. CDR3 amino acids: CASSLSPAELFF. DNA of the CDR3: TGTGCCAGCAGTCTAAGTCCAGCGGAGCTGTTTTTT.